This TCR beta chain was identified during a study of blood T cell repertoires in COVID-19. Across the whole study: Sources were T cells, B-cell-depleted T cells, or PBMCs; the material itself was cDNA or gDNA.

TCRdb's copy holds only in-frame clones and misses some; the assay was immunoSEQ multiplex PCR. Of around 220,000 clones listed, approximately 80% were seen once; the top ten hold about 7.8%. Germline-derived CDR1 and CDR2 are SNHLY and FYNNEI. V dropped 4 bases and J dropped 7 bases, with 14 bases sitting between them. CDR3 length: 15 residues. Material: peripheral blood. The chain joins TRBV2 to TRBJ1-6, with D tentatively TRBD1 (5 bases). The TCR originated in a woman of 80 years or more with COVID-19, enrolled during active disease. The CDR3 region has the DNA TGTGCCAGCAGTGTGGGCGGGGGGTCCAATTCACCCCTCCACTTT. Its translation: CASSVGGGSNSPLHF.